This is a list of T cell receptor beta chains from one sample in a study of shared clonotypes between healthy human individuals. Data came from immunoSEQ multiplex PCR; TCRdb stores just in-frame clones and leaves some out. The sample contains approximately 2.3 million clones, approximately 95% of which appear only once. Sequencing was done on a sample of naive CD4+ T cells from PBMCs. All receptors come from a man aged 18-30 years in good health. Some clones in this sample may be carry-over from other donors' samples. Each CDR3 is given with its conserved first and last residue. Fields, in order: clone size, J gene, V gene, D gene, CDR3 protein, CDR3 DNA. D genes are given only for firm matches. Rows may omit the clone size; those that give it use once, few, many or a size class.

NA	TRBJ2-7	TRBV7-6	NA	CASSLGTEDYEQYF	TGTGCCAGCAGCTTAGGGACAGAGGACTACGAGCAGTACTTC
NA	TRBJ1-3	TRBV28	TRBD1	CASRYSGGVGNTIYF	TGTGCCAGCAGATACTCAGGGGGCGTCGGAAACACCATATATTTT
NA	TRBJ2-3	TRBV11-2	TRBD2	CASSLRGTSGTLDTQYF	TGTGCCAGCAGCTTGAGGGGGACTAGCGGGACTCTTGATACGCAGTATTTT
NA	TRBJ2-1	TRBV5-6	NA	CASSLWRAGELF	TGTGCCAGCAGCTTGTGGCGGGCCGGGGAGCTCTTC
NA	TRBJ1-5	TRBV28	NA	CASSFVRGQPQHF	TGTGCCAGCAGTTTCGTCCGGGGGCAGCCCCAGCATTTT
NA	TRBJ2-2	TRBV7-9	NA	CASSLGATTSIGGELFF	TGTGCCAGCAGCTTAGGGGCGACTACTAGCATCGGCGGGGAGCTGTTTTTT
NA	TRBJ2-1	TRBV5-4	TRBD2	CASSPTASGSTQNEQFF	TGTGCCAGCAGCCCGACGGCTAGCGGGAGTACTCAAAATGAGCAGTTCTTC
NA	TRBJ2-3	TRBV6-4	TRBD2	CASSANSGRPTDTQYF	TGTGCCAGCAGTGCCAATAGCGGGAGGCCCACAGATACGCAGTATTTT
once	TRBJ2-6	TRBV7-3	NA	CASSSATGANVLTF	TGTGCCAGCAGCTCCGCTACTGGGGCCAACGTCCTGACTTTC
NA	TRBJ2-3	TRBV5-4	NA	CASSSRDGTDTQYF	TGTGCCAGCAGCTCCCGGGATGGCACAGATACGCAGTATTTT
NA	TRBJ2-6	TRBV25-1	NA	CASSEGSGANVLTF	TGTGCCAGCAGTGAAGGGTCGGGGGCCAACGTCCTGACTTTC
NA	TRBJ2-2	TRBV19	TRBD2	CASSISGRLGGELFF	TGTGCCAGTAGTATCAGCGGGAGATTGGGCGGGGAGCTGTTTTTT
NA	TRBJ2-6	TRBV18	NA	CASSPIAGHSGANVLTF	TGTGCCAGCTCACCCATCGCAGGGCACTCTGGGGCCAACGTCCTGACTTTC
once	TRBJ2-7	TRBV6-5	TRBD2	CASRTRGGRNDEQYF	TGTGCCAGCAGGACCCGGGGGGGGCGCAACGACGAGCAGTACTTC
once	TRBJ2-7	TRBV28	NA	CASSLYVEQYF	TGTGCCAGCAGTTTGTACGTCGAGCAGTACTTC
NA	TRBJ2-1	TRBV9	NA	CASSPRGAGRGNEQFF	TGTGCCAGCAGCCCCAGGGGGGCCGGGAGGGGCAATGAGCAGTTCTTC
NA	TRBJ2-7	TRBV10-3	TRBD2	CAISDLGTSGRQYF	TGTGCCATCAGTGACCTCGGGACTAGCGGGAGGCAGTACTTC
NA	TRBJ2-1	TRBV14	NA	CASTTDRYNEQFF	TGTGCCAGCACCACCGACAGGTACAATGAGCAGTTCTTC
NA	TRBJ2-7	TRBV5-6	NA	CASSLVASSGEQYF	TGTGCCAGCAGCTTGGTGGCTTCATCGGGCGAGCAGTACTTC
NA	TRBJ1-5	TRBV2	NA	CASRPTGYQPQHF	TGTGCCAGCAGGCCAACAGGGTATCAGCCCCAGCATTTT
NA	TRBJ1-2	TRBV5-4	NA	CASSPGSGGYTF	TGTGCCAGTAGCCCAGGGTCAGGCGGCTACACCTTC
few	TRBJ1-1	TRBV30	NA	CAWGQGAFF	TGTGCCTGGGGGCAAGGAGCTTTCTTT
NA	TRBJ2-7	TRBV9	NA	CASSPSSGELKQYF	TGTGCCAGCAGCCCCTCGTCCGGGGAATTGAAGCAGTACTTC
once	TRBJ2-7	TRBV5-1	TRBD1	CASSPDRGTLYEQYF	TGCGCCAGCAGCCCCGACAGGGGAACTTTATACGAGCAGTACTTC
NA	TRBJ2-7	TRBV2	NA	CASSEVVAPTPYEQYF	TGTGCCAGCAGTGAAGTGGTGGCGCCCACCCCCTACGAGCAGTACTTC
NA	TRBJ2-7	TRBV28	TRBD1	CASRDRVSYEQYF	TGTGCCAGCAGGGACAGGGTGTCCTACGAGCAGTACTTC
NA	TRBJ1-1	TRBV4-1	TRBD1	CASSQGYRGMNTEAFF	TGCGCCAGCAGCCAAGGATACAGGGGAATGAACACTGAAGCTTTCTTT
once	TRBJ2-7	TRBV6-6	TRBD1	CASSWDRVFEQYF	TGTGCCAGCAGTTGGGACAGGGTCTTCGAGCAGTACTTC
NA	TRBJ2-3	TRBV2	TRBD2	CASSTGTRGTDTQYF	TGTGCCAGCAGTACCGGGACTAGAGGCACAGATACGCAGTATTTT
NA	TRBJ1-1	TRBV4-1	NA	CASSPNTAIGTEAFF	TGCGCCAGCAGCCCTAATACAGCTATTGGGACTGAAGCTTTCTTT
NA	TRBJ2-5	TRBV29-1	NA	CSVGSQGAQETQYF	TGCAGCGTTGGATCCCAAGGGGCCCAGGAGACCCAGTACTTC
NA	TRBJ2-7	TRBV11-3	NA	CASSLDHSSYEQYF	TGTGCCAGCAGCTTAGATCACAGTTCCTACGAGCAGTACTTC
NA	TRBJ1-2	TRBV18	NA	CASSPPNSRTFYGYTF	TGTGCCAGCTCACCACCGAACAGCCGTACCTTCTATGGCTACACCTTC
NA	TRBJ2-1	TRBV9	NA	CASPWHTLGSYNEQFF	TGTGCCAGCCCCTGGCATACATTGGGCTCCTACAATGAGCAGTTCTTC
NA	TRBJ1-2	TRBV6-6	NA	CASSYGITTEGYTF	TGTGCCAGCAGTTACGGGATAACCACGGAGGGCTACACCTTC
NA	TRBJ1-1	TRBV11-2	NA	CASSLGVRAFF	TGTGCCAGCAGCTTAGGGGTTAGAGCTTTCTTT
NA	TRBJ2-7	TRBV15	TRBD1	CATATGTERHEQYF	TGTGCCACCGCCACGGGGACAGAGAGACACGAGCAGTACTTC
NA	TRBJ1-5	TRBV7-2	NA	CASSTLGPVQPQHF	TGTGCCAGCAGCACCCTTGGGCCGGTTCAGCCCCAGCATTTT
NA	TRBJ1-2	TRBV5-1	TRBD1	CASSLFGGTGYNYGYTF	TGCGCCAGCAGCTTGTTTGGTGGGACAGGGTATAACTATGGCTACACCTTC
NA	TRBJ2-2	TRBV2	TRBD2	CASRQGLAAVRVTGELFF	TGTGCCAGCAGGCAGGGACTAGCGGCCGTTCGGGTCACCGGGGAGCTGTTTTTT
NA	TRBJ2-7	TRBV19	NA	CASSSGTSSYEQYF	TGTGCCAGTAGTTCCGGTACTAGCTCCTACGAGCAGTACTTC
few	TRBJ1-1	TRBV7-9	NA	CASSLALASEDTEAFF	TGTGCCAGCAGCTTAGCGTTGGCCAGCGAGGACACTGAAGCTTTCTTT
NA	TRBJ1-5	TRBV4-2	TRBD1	CASSQGSGRGPGQPQHF	TGTGCCAGCAGCCAAGGTTCTGGGAGGGGGCCGGGTCAGCCCCAGCATTTT
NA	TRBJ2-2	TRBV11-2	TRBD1	CASSPRQGADTGELFF	TGTGCCAGCAGCCCCCGACAGGGGGCGGACACCGGGGAGCTGTTTTTT
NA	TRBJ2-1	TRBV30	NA	CAWSSANEQFF	TGTGCCTGGAGCTCAGCGAATGAGCAGTTCTTC
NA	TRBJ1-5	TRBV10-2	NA	CASSGTIGQPQHF	TGCGCCAGCAGTGGAACTATCGGCCAGCCCCAGCATTTT
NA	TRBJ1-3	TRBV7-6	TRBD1	CASSPRQGAGNTIYF	TGTGCCAGCAGCCCGAGACAGGGGGCTGGAAACACCATATATTTT
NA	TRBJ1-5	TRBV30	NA	CAWTIGGGQPQHF	TGTGCCTGGACGATCGGGGGGGGTCAGCCCCAGCATTTT